This T cell receptor beta chain was identified in a study of response to subunit inactivated influenza vaccine. Using its own MiXCR run on the RT-PCR reads, TCRdb lists one record per CDR3 protein. The data show fewer than 650,000 distinct CDR3 sequences, with 13% seen just once and roughly 14% held by the top ten. V was pared by 4 bases and J by 7 bases, with 3 bases of the junction left unmatched. The germline V gene has CDR1 DFQATT and CDR2 SNEGSKA (reference sequence). There are 13 residues in the CDR3. This clonotype showed up many times. Sequences were derived from PBMCs from blood, sampled around seven weeks after vaccination. The chain links TRBV20-1 to TRBJ1-6; the match to TRBD1 covers 8 bases. The TCR comes from a man aged 45-65 years who received an inactivated influenza vaccine. In DNA, the CDR3 is TGCAGTGCTAACGGACAGGGCAATTCACCCCTCCACTTT. Translated, it gives CSANGQGNSPLHF.